This T cell receptor (beta chain) was retrieved from a study of T-cell memory formation after mild COVID-19 listed by TCRdb under 2021. Background for the entire study: TCR sequence clusters from the two donors were largely donor specific. T-cell clones expanding and contracting after mild COVID-19 in a couple of donors were tracked by longitudinal TCRalpha and TCRbeta repertoire sequencing. The cohort was made up of two young adult volunteers, one female and one male, who were previously healthy. Here is what the overall study found, with its caveats: The study included only a couple of mild cases, and larger cohorts that include severe cases with pre-infection samples were judged to be necessary. Some responding clones were detected in pre-infection memory, which suggested that pre-existing cross-reactive memory T cells had joined the SARS-CoV-2 response. SARS-CoV-2 specificity was not confirmed for the second-wave clones peaking on day 37. Clones contracting from day 15 to 85 had balanced CD4/CD8 phenotypes, while a second wave expanding from day 15 to 37 was biased towards CD4+. Contracting CD4+ clones were located mainly in the CM and EM memory subsets, whereas CD8+ clones were found to be enriched in EMRA.

Ficoll-Paque density gradient centrifugation was used to isolate PBMCs. Including cysteine and phenylalanine, the CDR3 has 12 amino acids. The kept DNA is CDR3 alone, 36 bases in frame from the first base. V and J are truncated by 7 bases and 6 bases respectively, leaving an intervening sequence of 13 bases. CDR1 and CDR2 (SNHLY, FYNNEI) derive from the germline V gene. For this clonotype: The antigen it recognizes is unknown. It has no much larger one-base neighbor in the sample; base qualities were not kept.

The reads were generated on an Illumina NovaSeq 6000. TCRalpha and TCRbeta cDNA libraries were constructed by 5'RACE with constant-segment primers, with sample barcodes and unique molecular identifiers being introduced. Trizol reagent was used to extract RNA from every sample. Library amplification was performed in two PCR steps, and a second sample barcode and Illumina TruSeq adapters were introduced in the second step. Sequencing of the libraries was done on an Illumina NovaSeq, producing 2 x 150 bp paired-end reads. Per the source publication's procedure: The reads were demultiplexed and collapsed into UMI-guided consensus sequences using migec v1.2.7. Using mixcr v2.1.11, UMI consensuses were aligned to TRA and TRB V and J templates and then assembled into clonotypes. A clonotype was counted as expanded or contracted only when both edgeR and NoisET called the clonotype significant, with the noise models trained on biological replicates. For edgeR calls, the thresholds were a false discovery rate-adjusted p below 0.01 and a log2 fold-change of 1. As an exploratory analysis of dynamics, PCA with hierarchical clustering was applied to max-normalized trajectories of the 1000 most abundant clonotypes. The CD4 or CD8 phenotype of responding clones was assigned using the separately sequenced CD4+ and CD8+ repertoires. The raw public data were reprocessed by TCRdb itself: fastp quality trimming at Q25, MiXCR clonotype calling, in-frame beta chains only. Each entry merges the rows of one CDR3 protein and shows their most common DNA and genes. Clone size and V and J calls follow TCRdb, not the original study. Counted in this sample were 210,000 or so distinct CDR3 sequences; approximately 20% of them appeared once. The ten most abundant clones make up roughly 2.4% of the sample.

Sequencing was carried out using PBMCs or a T cell subset sorted from them (not recorded which). Rearrangement joined TRBV2 to TRBJ2-7; the D gene is perhaps TRBD1, from 5 matching bases. The clonotype originates from an adult woman who had mild COVID-19 (a few samples of this study predate the infection). The sample titles of this study are shuffled in the database, so cell type and time point are left out; the donor was told from shared clones. In nucleotide form, the sequence is TGTGCCAGCAACCCCTCAGGGTCCGAGCAGTACTTC. It translates to CASNPSGSEQYF.